This T cell receptor (beta chain) was documented in a study of blood T cell repertoires in COVID-19. Overall study: Sites in the United States, Italy and Spain provided acute and convalescent COVID-19 samples. Sample material is recorded as cDNA or gDNA derived from T cells, B-cell-depleted T cells, or PBMCs.

Study processing details: Reference gene primer amplification yielded estimated nucleated cell counts. Data came from immunoSEQ multiplex PCR; TCRdb stores just in-frame clones and leaves some out. V, J and clone size are taken as reported in that table, and D and trimming were inferred from the DNA itself. The table includes about 150,000 clones, around three quarters detected once. The CDR3 is 15 residues long. The germline V and J ends were trimmed by 2 bases and 2 bases, with 10 bases remaining between them. CDR1 and CDR2 (germline): MNHNS, SASEGT. The V call is TRBV6-1, the J call TRBJ1-5; D gene ambiguous. This receptor was taken from an elderly man with acute or convalescent COVID-19. Sequenced sample: peripheral blood. CDR3 region: CASSEWSRGNQPQHF. DNA of the CDR3: TGTGCCAGCAGTGAATGGTCCCGCGGCAATCAGCCCCAGCATTTT.